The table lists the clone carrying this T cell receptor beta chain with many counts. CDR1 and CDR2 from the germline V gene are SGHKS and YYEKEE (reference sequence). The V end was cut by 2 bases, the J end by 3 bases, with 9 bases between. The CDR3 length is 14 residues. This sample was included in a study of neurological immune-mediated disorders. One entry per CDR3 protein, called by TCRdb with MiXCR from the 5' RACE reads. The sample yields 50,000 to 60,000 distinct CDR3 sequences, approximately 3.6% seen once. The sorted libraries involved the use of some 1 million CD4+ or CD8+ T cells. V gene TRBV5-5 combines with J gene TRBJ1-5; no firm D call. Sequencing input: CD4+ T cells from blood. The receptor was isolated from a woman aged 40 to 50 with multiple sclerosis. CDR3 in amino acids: CASSFFGYNQPQHF. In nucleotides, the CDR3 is TGTGCCAGCAGCTTTTTCGGATACAATCAGCCCCAGCATTTT.